Listed below are T cell receptor beta chains from one sample, sequenced in a study of technical replicates of blood from several donors. TCRdb's copy holds only in-frame clones and misses some; the assay was immunoSEQ multiplex PCR. Of approximately 75,000 clones in the sample, approximately 97% were seen once. Material for sequencing was T cells isolated from PBMCs. Source of these receptors: a human donor in good health. The conserved cysteine and the conserved F or W are not part of the CDR3 here. The order of the fields is D gene, V gene, CDR3 protein. D genes are given only for firm matches.

D gene: -; V gene: TRBV30; CDR3 protein: AWSVGRGEKLF
D gene: -; V gene: TRBV10-3; CDR3 protein: AISAAGVSSGANVLT
D gene: -; V gene: TRBV6-1; CDR3 protein: ASSGTDQETQY
D gene: TRBD2; V gene: TRBV5-1; CDR3 protein: ASSLDIAGVSN
D gene: -; V gene: TRBV9; CDR3 protein: ASSVSGVNTEAF
D gene: -; V gene: TRBV29-1; CDR3 protein: SVRDSRGEQY
D gene: TRBD2; V gene: TRBV9; CDR3 protein: ASSVEGGNPYEQY
D gene: -; V gene: TRBV12-5; CDR3 protein: ASGSTGTLREDYGYT
D gene: TRBD2; V gene: TRBV30; CDR3 protein: AWSVVAGPLPTGELF
D gene: TRBD2; V gene: TRBV2; CDR3 protein: ASRDYTYNEQF
D gene: TRBD2; V gene: TRBV7-3; CDR3 protein: ASSLIGGDHEQY
D gene: TRBD1; V gene: TRBV4-1; CDR3 protein: ASSQDTRQGRNTEAF
D gene: TRBD1; V gene: TRBV27; CDR3 protein: ASSTGTGMNTEAF
D gene: TRBD2; V gene: TRBV4-2; CDR3 protein: ASSHPTSGSYNEQF
D gene: -; V gene: TRBV9; CDR3 protein: ASSSQGYSNQPQH
D gene: -; V gene: TRBV4-3; CDR3 protein: ASSQSTASGNTIY
D gene: TRBD2; V gene: TRBV13; CDR3 protein: ASSLGLAGKGTQY
D gene: -; V gene: TRBV9; CDR3 protein: ASSVSGPPYEQY
D gene: TRBD2; V gene: TRBV10-1; CDR3 protein: ASSGPSSGRADTQY
D gene: -; V gene: TRBV11-2; CDR3 protein: ASSLFRYQETQY
D gene: -; V gene: TRBV2; CDR3 protein: ASSRGSGAYNEQF
D gene: -; V gene: TRBV7-6; CDR3 protein: ASSPLGLVTDTQY
D gene: -; V gene: TRBV2; CDR3 protein: ASSMELARQETQY
D gene: -; V gene: TRBV7-8; CDR3 protein: ASSSTTRQPQH
D gene: -; V gene: TRBV9; CDR3 protein: ASSGSIQGPDYNEQF
D gene: -; V gene: TRBV19; CDR3 protein: ASTHNRAPGEAF
D gene: TRBD2; V gene: TRBV11-2; CDR3 protein: ASSLDSGGADEQF
D gene: TRBD1; V gene: TRBV4-3; CDR3 protein: ASSQVAGGISGANVLT
D gene: TRBD1; V gene: TRBV15; CDR3 protein: ATSQDRGAGNTIY
D gene: TRBD1; V gene: TRBV19; CDR3 protein: ASTPGTGHGYT
D gene: -; V gene: TRBV7-9; CDR3 protein: ASSLESGYNEKLF
D gene: -; V gene: TRBV18; CDR3 protein: ASSAYEVPGANVLT
D gene: TRBD2; V gene: TRBV2; CDR3 protein: ASSTPSGVNTGELF
D gene: -; V gene: TRBV27; CDR3 protein: ASSFGTSYEQY
D gene: -; V gene: TRBV20-1; CDR3 protein: SQTGITEAF
D gene: TRBD1; V gene: TRBV19; CDR3 protein: ASRRDRGHEKLF
D gene: -; V gene: TRBV4-2; CDR3 protein: ASSQVGRREEYEQY
D gene: -; V gene: TRBV11-3; CDR3 protein: ASSLGGTYNEQF
D gene: TRBD1; V gene: TRBV27; CDR3 protein: ASSLMDRGRELF
D gene: TRBD1; V gene: TRBV11-2; CDR3 protein: ASSLVPGGYNEQF
D gene: TRBD1; V gene: TRBV9; CDR3 protein: ASSKSGGQGLYEQY
D gene: -; V gene: TRBV9; CDR3 protein: ASSVGQGRIEKLF
D gene: -; V gene: TRBV18; CDR3 protein: ASSPSLFDRSPYEQY
D gene: TRBD1; V gene: TRBV6-6; CDR3 protein: ASGTGDQPQH
D gene: -; V gene: TRBV7-2; CDR3 protein: ASLAAVGYEQY
D gene: -; V gene: TRBV5-1; CDR3 protein: ASSPYRTNYGYT
D gene: -; V gene: TRBV28; CDR3 protein: ASSPLEGMNTEAF
D gene: -; V gene: TRBV7-5; CDR3 protein: VRSRATDPGANPYHEQY
D gene: TRBD2; V gene: TRBV30; CDR3 protein: AWSASGRARETQY
D gene: TRBD1; V gene: TRBV19; CDR3 protein: ASSSRDRGPNTEAF
D gene: -; V gene: TRBV29-1; CDR3 protein: SVGDSHSGNTIY
D gene: TRBD2; V gene: TRBV5-4; CDR3 protein: ASSFNSGRGYNNEQF
D gene: -; V gene: TRBV25-1; CDR3 protein: ASTDGGTGELF
D gene: TRBD2; V gene: TRBV19; CDR3 protein: ASCSGTGGEQF